The T cell receptor beta chain under discussion was sequenced for a study of T-cell reconstitution after alpha-beta-depleted transplantation in children (dated by TCRdb to the mid-2010s). At the level of the whole study: The study quantitatively tracked T-cell immune reconstitution after TCRalphabeta/CD19-depleted allogeneic hematopoietic cell transplantation in children using TCR repertoire profiling.

There are many counts of this clonotype. No antigen is known for it. The input lacks base qualities; no much larger clone sits a single base away. The CDR3 numbers 14 residues from cysteine through phenylalanine. Only the CDR3 region is kept as DNA, spanning 42 bases read in frame from base 1. The junction carries 12 bases between V and J, which are trimmed by 3 bases and 0 bases respectively. The germline V gene (reference sequence) yields GTSNPN for CDR1 and SVGIG for CDR2. The library was made by PCR. These reads were obtained on an Illumina HiSeq 2500. Molecular barcoding was employed in the preparation of TCR libraries, with unique molecular identifiers being used to normalize TCRbeta repertoire quantification. The raw public data were reprocessed by TCRdb itself: fastp quality trimming at Q25, MiXCR clonotype calling, in-frame beta chains only. Every entry covers one CDR3 protein and lists the most common genes and DNA from its rows. This sample has hundreds of thousands of distinct CDR3 sequences in its table, and 10% to 13% of those were observed once. The top ten clonotypes cover about 4.3% of the sample.

The clonotype originates from a human donor who donated a stem cell graft to a child with acute myeloid leukemia. The V and J segments used are TRBV30 and TRBJ2-7; the D gene cannot be resolved reliably. The specimen was PBMCs from the stem cell graft donor, collected from the stem cell graft. The DNA sequence reads TGTGCCTGGAGGCACGCTTCAAGCTCCTACGAGCAGTACTTC. This is translated as CAWRHASSSYEQYF.